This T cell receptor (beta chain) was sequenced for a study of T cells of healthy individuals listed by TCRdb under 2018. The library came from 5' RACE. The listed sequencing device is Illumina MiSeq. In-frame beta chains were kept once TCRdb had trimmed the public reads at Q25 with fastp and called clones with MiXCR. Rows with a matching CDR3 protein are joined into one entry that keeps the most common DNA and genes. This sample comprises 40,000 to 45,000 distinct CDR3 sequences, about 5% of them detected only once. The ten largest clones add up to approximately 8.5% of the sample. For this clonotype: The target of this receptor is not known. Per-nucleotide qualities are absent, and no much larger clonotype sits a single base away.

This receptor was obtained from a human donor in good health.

The DNA sequence reads TGCGCCAGCAGCTTGGACGTAGCGGGGACCTACAATGAGCAGTTCTTC. Translated, this is CASSLDVAGTYNEQFF. The rearrangement combines TRBV5-1 with TRBJ2-1; TRBD2 aligns with 8 central bases. The germline V gene gives CDR1 as SGHRS and CDR2 as YFSETQ. The junction shows trimming of 0 bases on V and 2 bases on J, and the gene matches do not reach 4 bases of it. The CDR3 sequence holds 16 residues, the cysteine and phenylalanine included. Only CDR3 DNA remains: 48 bases, in frame from the first base. Supplemented by the reference TRBV5-1 and TRBJ2-1 proteins around the CDR3, the complete variable domain is KAGVTQTPRYLIKTRGQQVTLSCSPISGHRSVSWYQQTPGQGLQFLFEYFSETQRNKGNFPGRFSGRQFSNSRSEMNVSTLELGDSALYLCASSLDVAGTYNEQFFGPGTRLTVL.